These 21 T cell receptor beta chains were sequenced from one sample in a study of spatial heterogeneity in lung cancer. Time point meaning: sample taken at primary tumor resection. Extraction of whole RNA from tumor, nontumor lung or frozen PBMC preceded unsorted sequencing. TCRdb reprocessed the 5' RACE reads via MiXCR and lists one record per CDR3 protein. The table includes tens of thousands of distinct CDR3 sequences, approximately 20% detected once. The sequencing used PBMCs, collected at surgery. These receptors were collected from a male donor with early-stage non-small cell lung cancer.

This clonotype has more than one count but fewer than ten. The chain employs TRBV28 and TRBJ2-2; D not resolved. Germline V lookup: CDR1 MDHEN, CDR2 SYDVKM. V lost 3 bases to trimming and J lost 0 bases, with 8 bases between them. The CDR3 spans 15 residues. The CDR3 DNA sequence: TGTGCCAGCAGTTTGCCCTGGACGAACACCGGGGAGCTGTTTTTT. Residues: CASSLPWTNTGELFF.

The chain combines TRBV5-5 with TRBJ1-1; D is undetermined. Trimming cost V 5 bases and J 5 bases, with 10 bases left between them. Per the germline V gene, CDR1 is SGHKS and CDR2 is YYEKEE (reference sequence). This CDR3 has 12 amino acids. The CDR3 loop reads CASRLMRTEAFF. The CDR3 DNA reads TGTGCCAGCAGATTAATGCGAACTGAAGCTTTCTTT.

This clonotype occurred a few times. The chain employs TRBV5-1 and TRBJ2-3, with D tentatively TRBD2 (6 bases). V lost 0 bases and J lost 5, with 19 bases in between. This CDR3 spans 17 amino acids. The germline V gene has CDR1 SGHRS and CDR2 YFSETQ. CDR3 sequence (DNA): TGCGCCAGCAGCTTGGCCATTAGCTCGGACGGGGGAGATACGCAGTATTTT. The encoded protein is CASSLAISSDGGDTQYF.

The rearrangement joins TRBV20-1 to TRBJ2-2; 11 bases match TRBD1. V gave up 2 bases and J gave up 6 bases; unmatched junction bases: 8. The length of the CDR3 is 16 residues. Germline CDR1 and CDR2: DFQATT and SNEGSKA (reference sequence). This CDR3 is CSARPGTGGMAGELFF. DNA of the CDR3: TGCAGTGCTAGACCAGGGACAGGGGGTATGGCCGGGGAGCTGTTTTTT.

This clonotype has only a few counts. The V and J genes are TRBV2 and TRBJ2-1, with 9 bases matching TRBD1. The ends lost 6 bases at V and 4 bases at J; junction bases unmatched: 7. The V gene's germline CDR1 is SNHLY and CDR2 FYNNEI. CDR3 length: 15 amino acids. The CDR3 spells CASSPWTGVYNEQFF. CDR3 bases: TGTGCCAGCAGCCCTTGGACAGGGGTGTACAATGAGCAGTTCTTC.

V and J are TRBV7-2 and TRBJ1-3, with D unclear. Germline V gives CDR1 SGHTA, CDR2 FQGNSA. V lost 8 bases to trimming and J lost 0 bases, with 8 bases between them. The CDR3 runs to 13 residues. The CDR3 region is CASGQNSGNTIYF. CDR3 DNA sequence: TGTGCCAGCGGCCAGAACTCTGGAAACACCATATATTTT.

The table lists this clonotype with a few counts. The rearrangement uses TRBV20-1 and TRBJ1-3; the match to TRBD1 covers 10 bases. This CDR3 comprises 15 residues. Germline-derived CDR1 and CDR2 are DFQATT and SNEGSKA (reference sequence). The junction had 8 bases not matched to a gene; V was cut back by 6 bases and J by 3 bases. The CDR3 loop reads CSAPTGGAGGNTIYF. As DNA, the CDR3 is TGCAGTGCCCCGACAGGGGGCGCGGGTGGAAACACCATATATTTT.

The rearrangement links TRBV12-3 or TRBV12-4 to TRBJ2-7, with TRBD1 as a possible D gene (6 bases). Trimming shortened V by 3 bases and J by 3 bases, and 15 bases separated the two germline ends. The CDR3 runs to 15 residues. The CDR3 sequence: CASSFLSRGHYEQYF. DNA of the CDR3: TGTGCCAGCAGTTTTCTCTCCAGGGGCCACTACGAGCAGTACTTC.

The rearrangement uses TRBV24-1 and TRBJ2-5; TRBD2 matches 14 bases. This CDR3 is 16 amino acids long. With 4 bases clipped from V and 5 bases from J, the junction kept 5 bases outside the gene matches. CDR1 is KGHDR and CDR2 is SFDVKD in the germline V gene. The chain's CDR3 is CATSDTGTSGGETQYF. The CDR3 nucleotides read TGTGCCACCAGTGACACCGGGACTAGCGGGGGCGAGACCCAGTACTTC.

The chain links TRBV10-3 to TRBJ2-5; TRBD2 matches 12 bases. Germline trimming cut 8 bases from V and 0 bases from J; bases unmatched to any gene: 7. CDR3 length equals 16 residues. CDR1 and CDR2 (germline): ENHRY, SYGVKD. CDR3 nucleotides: TGTGCCATCGGGATAACTAGCGGGGGGAACCAAGAGACCCAGTACTTC. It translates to CAIGITSGGNQETQYF.

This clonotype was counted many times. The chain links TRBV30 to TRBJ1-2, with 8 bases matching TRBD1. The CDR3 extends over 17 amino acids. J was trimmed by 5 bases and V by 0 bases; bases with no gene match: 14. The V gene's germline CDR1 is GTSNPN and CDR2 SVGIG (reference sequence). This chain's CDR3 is CAWSVFKSQGAKYGYTF. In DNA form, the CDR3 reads TGTGCCTGGAGTGTATTCAAGAGTCAGGGGGCGAAATATGGCTACACCTTC.

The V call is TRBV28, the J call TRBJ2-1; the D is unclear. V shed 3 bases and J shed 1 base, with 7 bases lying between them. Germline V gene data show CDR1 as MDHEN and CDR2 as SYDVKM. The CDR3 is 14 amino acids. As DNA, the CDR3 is TGTGCCAGCAGTTTTGTAGGGTCCTACAATGAGCAGTTCTTC. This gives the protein CASSFVGSYNEQFF.

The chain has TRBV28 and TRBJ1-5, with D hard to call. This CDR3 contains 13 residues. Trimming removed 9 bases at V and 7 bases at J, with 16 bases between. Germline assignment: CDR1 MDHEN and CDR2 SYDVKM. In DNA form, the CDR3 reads TGTGCCAGTCACCTTGAGGTGCGGCAGCCCCAGCATTTT. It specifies CASHLEVRQPQHF.

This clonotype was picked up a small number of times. The CDR3 region is CSASGGGNTYNEQFF. The CDR3 bases are TGCAGTGCTTCCGGGGGAGGGAACACCTACAATGAGCAGTTCTTC. The chain carries TRBV20-1 and TRBJ2-1; TRBD2 matches at 7 bases. The V segment lost 5 bases and the J segment 2 bases; nucleotides outside the gene matches: 9. Germline V gene sequence: CDR1 DFQATT, CDR2 SNEGSKA (reference sequence). The CDR3 covers 15 residues.

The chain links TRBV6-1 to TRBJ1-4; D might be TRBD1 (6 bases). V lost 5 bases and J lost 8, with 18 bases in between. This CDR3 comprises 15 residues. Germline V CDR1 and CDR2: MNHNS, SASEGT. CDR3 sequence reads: CASSTTGIIGEKLFF. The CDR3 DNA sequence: TGTGCCAGCAGTACTACAGGGATAATCGGAGAAAAACTGTTTTTT.

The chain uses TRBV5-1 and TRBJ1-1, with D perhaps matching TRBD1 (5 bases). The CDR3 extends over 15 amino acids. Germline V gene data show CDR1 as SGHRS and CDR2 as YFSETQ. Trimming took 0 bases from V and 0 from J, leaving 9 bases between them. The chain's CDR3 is CASSLAPGLNTEAFF. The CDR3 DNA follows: TGCGCCAGCAGCTTGGCCCCAGGGCTGAACACTGAAGCTTTCTTT.

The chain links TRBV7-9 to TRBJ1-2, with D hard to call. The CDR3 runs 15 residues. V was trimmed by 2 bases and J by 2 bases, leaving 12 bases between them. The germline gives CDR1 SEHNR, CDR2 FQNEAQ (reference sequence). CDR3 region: CASSLPAGPNYGYTF. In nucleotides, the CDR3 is TGTGCCAGCAGCTTACCAGCGGGTCCCAACTATGGCTACACCTTC.

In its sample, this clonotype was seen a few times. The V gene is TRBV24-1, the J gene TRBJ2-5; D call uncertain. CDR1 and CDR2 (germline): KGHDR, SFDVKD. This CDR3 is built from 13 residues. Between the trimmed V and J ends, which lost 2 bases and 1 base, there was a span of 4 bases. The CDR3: CATSDYVQETQYF. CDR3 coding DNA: TGTGCCACCAGTGATTACGTCCAAGAGACCCAGTACTTC.

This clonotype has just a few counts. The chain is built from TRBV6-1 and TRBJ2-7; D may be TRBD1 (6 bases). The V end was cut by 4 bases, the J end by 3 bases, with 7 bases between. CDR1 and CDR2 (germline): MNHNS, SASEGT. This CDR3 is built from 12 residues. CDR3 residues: CASSGDNYEQYF. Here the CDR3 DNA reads TGTGCCAGCAGTGGGGACAACTACGAGCAGTACTTC.

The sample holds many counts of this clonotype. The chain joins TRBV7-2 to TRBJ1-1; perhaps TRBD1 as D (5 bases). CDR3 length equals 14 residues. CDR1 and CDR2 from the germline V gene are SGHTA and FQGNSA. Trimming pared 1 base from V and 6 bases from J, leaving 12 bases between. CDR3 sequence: CASSLGDLFSEAFF. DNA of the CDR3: TGTGCCAGCAGCTTAGGGGACCTTTTCTCTGAAGCTTTCTTT.

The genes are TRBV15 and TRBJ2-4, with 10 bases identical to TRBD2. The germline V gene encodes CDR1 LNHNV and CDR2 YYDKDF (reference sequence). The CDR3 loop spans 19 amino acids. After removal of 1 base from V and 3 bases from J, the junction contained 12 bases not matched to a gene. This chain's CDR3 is CATSRVAAGGPGIKNIQYF. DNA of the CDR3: TGTGCCACCAGCAGAGTAGCAGCGGGAGGGCCGGGAATCAAAAACATTCAGTACTTC.